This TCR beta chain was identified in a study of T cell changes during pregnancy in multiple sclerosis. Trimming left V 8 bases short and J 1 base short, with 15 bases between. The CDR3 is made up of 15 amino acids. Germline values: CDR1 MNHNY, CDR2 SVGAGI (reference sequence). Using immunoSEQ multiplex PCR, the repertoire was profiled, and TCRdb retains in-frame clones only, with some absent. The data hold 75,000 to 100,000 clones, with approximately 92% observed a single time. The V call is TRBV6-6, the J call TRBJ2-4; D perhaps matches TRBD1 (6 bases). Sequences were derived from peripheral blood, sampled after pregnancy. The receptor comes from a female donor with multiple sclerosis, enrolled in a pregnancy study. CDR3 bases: TGTGCCAGCGGAACCACAGGGTTGGCCAAAAACATTCAGTACTTC. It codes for CASGTTGLAKNIQYF.